The T cell receptor beta chain described here comes from a study of T cells in Graves' hyperthyroidism and ophthalmopathy. TCR beta CDR3 region amplification was performed from RNA transcripts. HTBI primers were used for first-round RT-PCR of the TCR CDR3. TCRdb reanalysed the multiplex PCR reads using MiXCR and keeps one entry per CDR3 protein. The sample lists a few hundred thousand distinct CDR3 sequences, 13% occurring once. The study collected blood at first hyperthyroidism diagnosis, before any ophthalmopathy symptoms arose. V was trimmed by 3 bases and J by 1 base, leaving 9 bases between them. Per the germline V gene, CDR1 is DFQATT and CDR2 is SNEGSKA (reference sequence). The CDR3 contains 13 residues.

This clonotype was sampled from a young man with Graves' hyperthyroidism that later progressed to Graves' ophthalmopathy. Sequencing was carried out using blood. The chain employs TRBV20-1 and TRBJ1-1; D not resolved. CDR3 sequence reads: CSASVVANTEAFF. The CDR3 DNA is TGCAGTGCTAGCGTAGTTGCGAACACTGAAGCTTTCTTT.